These T cell receptor beta chains were read from a single sample in a study of T-cell memory formation after mild COVID-19. MiXCR, applied by TCRdb to the 5' RACE reads, yields one record per CDR3 protein. The data show roughly 250,000 distinct CDR3 sequences, with about a sixth seen just once and approximately 3.5% held by the top ten. The sample comprised PBMCs or a T cell subset sorted from them (not recorded which). Receptors were obtained from a man in his late teens or twenties who had mild COVID-19 (a few samples of this study predate the infection). Cell type and time point are not known. The CDR3 runs from the conserved cysteine through the conserved F or W. D genes are given only for firm matches. Expanded clones are given a class, and other clones once, few, many or no size at all.

D gene	V gene	J gene	clone size	CDR3 DNA	CDR3 protein
.	TRBV7-2	TRBJ1-2	many	TGTGCCAGCAGCTTTACCGTTAACCCAGATTCATATGGCTACACCTTC	CASSFTVNPDSYGYTF
TRBD2	TRBV7-2	TRBJ2-1	many	TGTGCCAGCAGCTTGACTAGCGGGGTCTCCTACAATGAGCAGTTCTTC	CASSLTSGVSYNEQFF
.	TRBV24-1	TRBJ1-5	.	TGTGCCACCAGTGACCGCTACGTGTATCCCCAGCATTTT	CATSDRYVYPQHF
.	TRBV7-2	TRBJ2-3	few	TGTGCCAGCAGCTTTTATGGCTACTGGGCAACAGATACGCAGTATTTT	CASSFYGYWATDTQYF
.	TRBV7-2	TRBJ1-2	few	TGTGCCAGCAGACAGGGATCTTATGGCTACACCTTC	CASRQGSYGYTF
.	TRBV7-9	TRBJ1-1	.	TGTGCCAGCAGCCCTAGGCGGGCGGTGATGAACACTGAAGCTTTCTTT	CASSPRRAVMNTEAFF
TRBD1	TRBV6-5	TRBJ1-1	.	TGTGCCAGCAGACGGAGGGACAGGGGAGGTGAAGCTTTCTTT	CASRRRDRGGEAFF
.	TRBV20-1	TRBJ1-5	.	TGCAGTGCTTCGGACGGAACGAGCAATCAGCCCCAGCATTTT	CSASDGTSNQPQHF
.	TRBV5-1	TRBJ1-1	.	TGCGCCAGCAGCCCGGGGCCGGGGGACACTGAAGCTTTCTTT	CASSPGPGDTEAFF
TRBD1	TRBV6-5	TRBJ2-3	few	TGTGCCAGCAGTTACAACAGGGGTCGTCGATTTGAGGCGCAGTATTTT	CASSYNRGRRFEAQYF
.	TRBV7-9	TRBJ2-7	.	TGTGCCAGCAGCTTAGAATCAGGGGCCACTTCGGAGCAGTACTTC	CASSLESGATSEQYF
TRBD2	TRBV30	TRBJ2-3	.	TGTGCCTGGAGTCGTGAGCGGGGGGGCACAGATACGCAGTATTTT	CAWSRERGGTDTQYF
.	TRBV20-1	TRBJ1-4	few	TGCAGTGCTAGGCACAGCCTGGAAAAACTGTTTTTT	CSARHSLEKLFF
.	TRBV4-2	TRBJ1-1	few	TGTGCCAGCAGCCCCGAGGTTTTAGGGGCGCGGGGTGGGGGCACTGAAGCTTTCTTT	CASSPEVLGARGGGTEAFF
.	TRBV2	TRBJ2-1	.	TGTGCCGCCATGGGAGGGGGGCGATGGAGGAGCTCCTACAATGAGCAGTTCTTC	CAAMGGGRWRSSYNEQFF
.	TRBV10-3	TRBJ1-5	.	TGTGCCATCAGTGAGGTGGGTTCTAACTTGTTTCGGGGTTGGACCCAGCATTTT	CAISEVGSNLFRGWTQHF
.	TRBV24-1	TRBJ1-2	few	TGTGCCACCAGTGATTCCCAACGAGGCTACACCTTC	CATSDSQRGYTF
TRBD1	TRBV7-2	TRBJ2-5	few	TGTGCCAGCAGCGTCGTGTCCTTCGTGACAGGGGTAATAAAGACCCAGTACTTC	CASSVVSFVTGVIKTQYF
.	TRBV7-9	TRBJ2-2	few	TGTGCCAGCAGCTTAGCGGGGTGGACCGGGGAGCTGTTTTTT	CASSLAGWTGELFF
.	TRBV6-5	TRBJ2-6	many	TGTGCCAGCAGTTTCACCCCCCAGGGTTCTGGGGCCAACGTCCTGACTTTC	CASSFTPQGSGANVLTF
.	TRBV5-4	TRBJ1-1	many	TGTGCCAGCAGCGACAAGGGGAGGTTGGGCACTGAAGCTTTCTTT	CASSDKGRLGTEAFF
.	TRBV20-1	TRBJ1-5	few	TGCAGTGCTAGCCGGGGTAGCAATCAGCCCCAGCATTTT	CSASRGSNQPQHF
TRBD1	TRBV7-9	TRBJ1-1	.	TGTGCCAGCAGCTTAGGACAGGGTCGCACTGAAGCTTTCTTT	CASSLGQGRTEAFF
.	TRBV7-3	TRBJ2-3	.	TGTGCCAGCAGCTCATTAGCAAGGAGCACAGATACGCAGTATTTT	CASSSLARSTDTQYF
.	TRBV20-1	TRBJ2-7	.	TGCAGTGCCCGTAGGGGCTACGAGCAGTACTTC	CSARRGYEQYF
TRBD2	TRBV9	TRBJ2-1	few	TGTGCCAGCAGCGAGGCGGGACTAGATAACAATGAGCAGTTCTTC	CASSEAGLDNNEQFF
.	TRBV4-3	TRBJ2-3	few	TGCGCCAGCAGCCGACAAGTTGGGATATCGAGCACGCCAGATACGCAGTATTTT	CASSRQVGISSTPDTQYF
TRBD2	TRBV2	TRBJ2-5	.	TGTGCCAGCAGAGACGGGACTAGCGGGTGGGAGACCCAGTACTTC	CASRDGTSGWETQYF
TRBD1	TRBV4-1	TRBJ1-4	many	TGCGCCAGCAGCCGGGATAGACAGGGTATCTCACTCGGTGAAAAACTGTTTTTT	CASSRDRQGISLGEKLFF
.	TRBV12-3/TRBV12-4	TRBJ1-4	many	TGTGCCAGCAGTCTACAGGGAGGGGATGAAAAACTGTTTTTT	CASSLQGGDEKLFF
.	TRBV5-1	TRBJ2-1	.	TGCGCCAGCAGCTTGGGGGAGAATGAGCAGTTCTTC	CASSLGENEQFF
TRBD2	TRBV20-1	TRBJ2-3	many	TGCAGTGCTAGAGATCGGCTAGCGGGGGCAGATACGCAGTATTTT	CSARDRLAGADTQYF
.	TRBV11-2	TRBJ2-5	.	TGTGCCAGCAGCTATCATGAGACCCAGTACTTC	CASSYHETQYF
.	TRBV7-2	TRBJ1-5	.	TGTGCCAGCAGCTGGGCGGGTCAGCCCCAGCATTTT	CASSWAGQPQHF
TRBD1	TRBV7-9	TRBJ1-4	.	TGTGCCAGCAGCGCCTCAGGGGGCCAGGGTGAAAAACTGTTTTTT	CASSASGGQGEKLFF
TRBD1	TRBV20-1	TRBJ1-5	.	TGCAGTGCTCAACAGGGGGCGTCCCTCAATCAGCCCCAGCATTTT	CSAQQGASLNQPQHF
TRBD1	TRBV4-1	TRBJ2-7	many	TGCGCCAGCAGCCGAGGACAGGGGAGCTCCTACGAGCAGTACTTC	CASSRGQGSSYEQYF
.	TRBV6-5	TRBJ2-1	.	TGTGCCAGCACCGTGAGGAACGAGCAGTTCTTC	CASTVRNEQFF
.	TRBV20-1	TRBJ2-5	.	TGCAGCCGACAAACGGGGCCCCAAGAGACCCAGTACTTC	CSRQTGPQETQYF
TRBD2	TRBV6-2/TRBV6-3	TRBJ2-1	.	TGTGCCAGCAGTTACTCAGGGAGCGGGCCTAGCGGAGACAATGAGCAGTTCTTC	CASSYSGSGPSGDNEQFF
TRBD1	TRBV9	TRBJ1-1	.	TGTGCCAGCAGCAACCCGGGACAGGGTTACACTGAAGCTTTCTTT	CASSNPGQGYTEAFF
.	TRBV6-5	TRBJ2-5	few	TGTGCCAGCAGTCGAGGCGCAGGAGGAACTAGGGGAAGCTTC	CASSRGAGGTRGSF
.	TRBV20-1	TRBJ2-1	few	TGCAGTGCCCCCGGGGTCAATGAGCAGTTCTTC	CSAPGVNEQFF